Sequencing of this TCR beta chain was carried out in a study of blood T cell repertoires in COVID-19. Study-level background: PBMCs, B-cell-depleted T cells, or T cells were the source of the cDNA or gDNA that made up the material.

In the authors' workflow: Estimated nucleated cell counts came from reference gene primer amplification. TCRdb keeps only in-frame clones here, not all; method: immunoSEQ multiplex PCR. The DNA gave D and trimming, while V, J and clone size come from that table. Of around 250,000 clones in the sample, approximately 88% were seen once. The CDR3 runs 15 residues. CDR1 and CDR2 (germline): MNHEY, SVGAGI. The J segment lost 3 bases and the V segment lost 5 bases, leaving 5 bases of the junction unmatched. The sequenced sample consisted of peripheral blood. The rearrangement links TRBV6-5 to TRBJ2-1; 9 positions agree with TRBD2. This receptor was obtained from a human donor in a cohort sampled during active COVID-19. CDR3 DNA: TGTGCCAGCAGTAGTAGACTAGCGGACTACAATGAGCAGTTCTTC. This translates into CASSSRLADYNEQFF.